This TCR beta chain was recovered during a study of tumor-infiltrating lymphocytes in primary liver carcinoma. Study summary: The patients presented with primary liver carcinoma, which was managed through surgical resection.

Details on this clonotype: Germline is not matched at one junction end, which may reflect a read error.

Germline DNA was also extracted, with blood RNA taken from unsorted whole blood. Reverse transcription of roughly 470 ng total RNA with a constant-region primer produced TCR beta cDNA. Libraries for TCR beta were built through three nested multiplex PCR rounds, which together made up a slightly modified ARM-PCR procedure. One entry per CDR3 protein results from TCRdb running MiXCR on the multiplex PCR reads. The sample lists almost 200,000 distinct CDR3 sequences; approximately 65% were seen once. The sequence was obtained from a woman in her sixties or seventies with primary liver carcinoma and hepatitis B virus infection. The specimen was peripheral blood.

CDR3 coding DNA: TGTACCAGCAGTTTACGTGCGAATGAACAGTTCTTC. This codes for CTSSLRANEQFF. The rearrangement joins TRBV12-3 or TRBV12-4 to TRBJ2-1; D call uncertain. The CDR3 has 12 residues.